The 21 T cell receptor beta chains reported below all come from one sample, sequenced in a study of blood T cell repertoires in COVID-19. The method was immunoSEQ multiplex PCR; TCRdb's version includes in-frame clones alone and lacks a portion of them. The sample has about 36,000 clones; about 88% are singletons. Sequencing was carried out using peripheral blood. The receptors come from a human donor in a cohort sampled during active COVID-19.

This rearrangement joins TRBV6-2 or TRBV6-3 to TRBJ1-1; D gene ambiguous. The germline CDR1 and CDR2 sequences are MNHEY and SVGEGT. The CDR3 consists of 12 residues. The ends were cut back, 6 bases at V and 1 base at J, with 6 bases in the middle. The CDR3 DNA is TGTGCCAGCAGCTGGGCGAACACTGAAGCTTTCTTT. This encodes CASSWANTEAFF.

The chain recombines TRBV7-6 with TRBJ1-1; maybe TRBD1 (6 bases). The V end lost 7 bases, the J end lost 0 bases, and 9 bases lay between the germline ends. CDR3 length: 13 amino acids. Germline V gene lookup returns CDR1 SGHVS and CDR2 FNYEAQ. Written as DNA, the CDR3 is TGTGCCAGCAAGGGGACAATGAACACTGAAGCTTTCTTT. Translating it yields CASKGTMNTEAFF.

V and J are TRBV7-9 and TRBJ1-6; D gene unclear. Trimming removed 2 bases at V and 7 bases at J, with 6 bases between. Germline loops: CDR1 SEHNR, CDR2 FQNEAQ (reference sequence). The CDR3 is made up of 13 amino acids. The CDR3 bases are TGTGCCAGCAGCTTAACGGTCAATTCACCCCTCCACTTT. This sequence encodes CASSLTVNSPLHF.

This clone was observed a handful of times. The chain couples TRBV27 to TRBJ2-1; possible D gene TRBD1, 6 bases. V was trimmed by 3 bases and J by 9 bases, leaving 15 bases between them. The CDR3 has 14 amino acids. The germline CDR1 and CDR2 sequences are MNHEY and SMNVEV (reference sequence). The CDR3 DNA sequence: TGTGCCAGCAGTTTGGACAGTGCGGTGGTTGAGCAGTTCTTC. The encoded protein is CASSLDSAVVEQFF.

The CDR3 coding sequence is TGTGCCAGCAGAATGACAGGGGGGGTGGGTCAGCCCCAGCATTTT. This encodes CASRMTGGVGQPQHF. The chain employs TRBV6-6 and TRBJ1-5; 9 bases are shared with TRBD1. Germline CDR1 reads MNHNY; CDR2 reads SVGAGI (reference sequence). CDR3 length equals 15 residues. V shed 6 bases and J 6 bases; nucleotides not matched to a gene: 9.

The chain carries TRBV19 and TRBJ2-7; TRBD2 might be the D (6 bases). CDR1 LNHDA and CDR2 SQIVND come from the germline V gene (reference sequence). V was shortened by 6 bases and J by 7 bases, with 16 bases between the two germline ends. CDR3 length equals 13 residues. For the CDR3, the DNA is TGTGCCAGTAGGCCCGGGTCGGCGGGAGAGCAGTACTTC. Its translation is CASRPGSAGEQYF.

This chain links TRBV27 with TRBJ1-2; TRBD1 matches 9 bases. The CDR3 is made up of 17 amino acids. Unmatched junction bases numbered 11, after V lost 3 bases and J lost 3 bases. Germline lookup yields CDR1 MNHEY and CDR2 SMNVEV (reference sequence). This CDR3 is CASSFGGGTGFHYGYTF. CDR3 in DNA: TGTGCCAGCAGTTTTGGGGGTGGGACAGGGTTTCACTATGGCTACACCTTC.

The rearrangement links TRBV10-3 to TRBJ2-3, with TRBD1 identical over 7 bases. Germline trimming cut 4 bases from V and 4 bases from J; bases unmatched to any gene: 8. Germline-derived CDR1 and CDR2 are ENHRY and SYGVKD. This CDR3 contains 15 residues. CDR3 in amino acids: CAISVGTELADTQYF. The CDR3 nucleotides are TGTGCCATCAGTGTTGGGACAGAACTGGCAGATACGCAGTATTTT.

The CDR3 reads CASSLFAGDGGYTF. The CDR3 nucleotides read TGTGCCAGCAGTTTATTCGCGGGGGATGGCGGCTACACCTTC. The chain combines TRBV27 with TRBJ1-2; weak D call: TRBD1 (5 bases). From germline, CDR1 is MNHEY and CDR2 SMNVEV (reference sequence). CDR3 length equals 14 residues. V dropped 1 base and J dropped 8 bases, with 14 bases sitting between them.

This clone was seen once. This chain links TRBV5-1 with TRBJ2-5; 8 bases align to TRBD1. This CDR3 has 16 amino acids. The germline V gene has CDR1 SGHRS and CDR2 YFSETQ. Losses at the gene ends were 0 bases for V and 3 bases for J; bases not matched to a gene: 7. In DNA form, the CDR3 reads TGCGCCAGCAGCTTGGGAAGGGGACAGGCTAAAGAGACCCAGTACTTC. This gives the protein CASSLGRGQAKETQYF.

V usage is TRBV9 and J usage is TRBJ2-7, with TRBD1 identical over 9 bases. The CDR3 spans 15 residues. In germline, CDR1 is SGDLS, CDR2 YYNGEE. J gave up 6 bases and V 3 bases, and 10 bases lay outside the gene matches. CDR3 region: CASSATGTGYREQYF. For the CDR3, the DNA is TGTGCCAGCAGCGCGACCGGGACAGGGTATCGCGAGCAGTACTTC.

J is TRBJ2-3 and V is TRBV7-8; 8 bases line up with TRBD2. Per the germline V gene, CDR1 is SGHVS and CDR2 is FQNEAQ. V lost 0 bases to trimming and J lost 7 bases; unmatched junction nucleotides: 9. The length of the CDR3 is 16 residues. The CDR3 region is CASSLAGLARSHTQYF. The CDR3 nucleotides read TGTGCCAGCAGCTTAGCAGGACTAGCCCGCTCCCATACGCAGTATTTT.

The chain joins TRBV10-1 to TRBJ2-1, with D possibly TRBD1 on 6 matching bases. The CDR3 extends over 15 amino acids. Germline CDR1 and CDR2: WNHNN and SYGVQD (reference sequence). With 4 bases removed from V and 0 bases from J, the gap between germline ends came to 10 bases. The CDR3 spells CASSGQGYSYNEQFF. DNA of the CDR3: TGCGCCAGCAGTGGTCAGGGGTACTCCTACAATGAGCAGTTCTTC.

V is TRBV11-2 and J is TRBJ1-4; the D is unclear. In germline, CDR1 is SGHAT, CDR2 FQNNGV. V was shortened by 5 bases and J by 3 bases, with 10 bases between the two germline ends. This CDR3 is 14 amino acids long. The DNA for the CDR3 is TGTGCCAGCAGCGGAGGGAGGGCTAATGAAAAACTGTTTTTT. Amino acids: CASSGGRANEKLFF.

The chain links TRBV10-3 to TRBJ2-7, with TRBD1 matching 7 bases. V shed 7 bases, J shed 4 bases, and the junction held 4 bases outside the gene matches. The CDR3 spans 12 residues. Germline values: CDR1 ENHRY, CDR2 SYGVKD. CDR3 DNA: TGTGCCATCACCCCGACAGGGTACGAGCAGTACTTC. This encodes CAITPTGYEQYF.

The chain couples TRBV21-1 to TRBJ2-1; the tabulated D call, TRBD2, remains unverified against the DNA. TRBV21-1 constitutes a pseudogene. CDR3 size: 19 residues. Written as DNA, the CDR3 is TGTGCCAGCAACCATGGGACTAGCGGGGGGGCCCTTTCCTACAATGAGCAGTTCTTC. Protein sequence: CASNHGTSGGALSYNEQFF.

The V call is TRBV10-1, the J call TRBJ2-3, with D tentatively TRBD1 (6 bases). Germline CDR1 WNHNN, CDR2 SYGVQD (reference sequence). The V gene lost 2 bases and the J gene lost 5 bases, with 11 bases spanning the gap. This CDR3 is built from 14 residues. CDR3 residues: CASSEGTRRDTQYF. CDR3 DNA sequence: TGCGCCAGCAGTGAGGGGACACGCCGAGATACGCAGTATTTT.

About this clone: A junction end diverges from the germline sequence, so it may reflect a read error. The rearrangement uses TRBV5-8 and TRBJ1-6; 8 bases map to TRBD1. Germline V CDR1 and CDR2: SGHTS, YDEGEE. The CDR3 covers 13 residues. This CDR3 reads CAVTDGTGIPWGF. The DNA for the CDR3 is TGTGCCGTAACGGACGGGACAGGAATCCCGTGGGGCTTT.

The chain carries TRBV5-1 and TRBJ2-5, with D maybe TRBD1 (6 bases). The CDR3 covers 16 residues. The V and J ends lost 2 bases and 0 bases respectively, with 14 bases between them. Germline loops: CDR1 SGHRS, CDR2 YFSETQ. In nucleotides, the CDR3 is TGCGCCAGCAGCTTCAACAGGGTCCAGTACCAAGAGACCCAGTACTTC. This translates into CASSFNRVQYQETQYF.

The chain combines TRBV6-5 with TRBJ2-3; 7 bases map to TRBD2. The CDR3 is made up of 15 amino acids. The V and J ends lost 5 bases and 0 bases, in that order; junction bases with no gene match: 5. The germline gives CDR1 MNHEY, CDR2 SVGAGI. The CDR3 sequence is CASSTPRESTDTQYF. The CDR3 DNA reads TGTGCCAGCAGTACCCCGCGGGAGAGCACAGATACGCAGTATTTT.

The chain links TRBV7-9 to TRBJ2-7; no reliable D call. This CDR3 has 14 amino acids. From germline, CDR1 is SEHNR and CDR2 FQNEAQ (reference sequence). Trimming left V 1 base short and J 2 bases short, with 9 bases between. This CDR3 reads CASSLEQTAYEQYF. For the CDR3, the DNA is TGTGCCAGCAGCTTAGAACAGACCGCCTACGAGCAGTACTTC. Based on the CDR3 plus reference TRBV7-9 and TRBJ2-7, the full variable domain is DTGVSQNPRHKITKRGQNVTFRCDPISEHNRLYWYRQTLGQGPEFLTYFQNEAQLEKSRLLSDRFSAERPKGSFSTLEIQRTEQGDSAMYLCASSLEQTAYEQYFGPGTRLTVT.